One sample yielded the 10 T cell receptor beta chains listed below, sequenced in a study of OX40 agonist ivuxolimab in advanced cancers. The data were produced by immunoSEQ multiplex PCR, yet TCRdb's version contains in-frame clones alone and is incomplete. The sample contains 60,000 to 85,000 clones, over 80% of which appear only once. The sequenced sample was CD4+ or CD8+ T cells sorted from blood, obtained in a trial of the OX40 agonist ivuxolimab. The receptors shown here come from an adult with an advanced solid tumor such as melanoma, head and neck, liver or kidney cancer.

This clone occurred once. This chain links TRBV7-9 with TRBJ1-1; D is unclear. CDR3 length: 16 residues. Per germline, CDR1 SEHNR and CDR2 FQNEAQ (reference sequence). Trimming stripped 4 bases from V and 3 bases from J, with 18 bases between. CDR3 coding DNA: TGTGCCAGCAGCTCCCACCCCGGGTGGTCGGACACTGAAGCTTTCTTT. This encodes CASSSHPGWSDTEAFF.

The V gene is TRBV2, the J gene TRBJ1-2, with D unclear. The length of the CDR3 is 19 residues. Germline V gene data show CDR1 as SNHLY and CDR2 as FYNNEI. The V end lost 6 bases, the J end lost 3 bases, and 29 bases lay between the germline ends. CDR3 in amino acids: CASRANSLDSPGRDYGYTF. Here the CDR3 DNA reads TGTGCCAGCAGGGCCAACTCGCTCGATAGTCCCGGGAGAGACTATGGCTACACCTTC.

The chain joins TRBV6-1 to TRBJ2-7, with TRBD1 matching over 10 bases. The germline V gene encodes CDR1 MNHNS and CDR2 SASEGT. The CDR3 spans 15 residues. Losses at the gene ends were 5 bases for V and 4 bases for J; bases not matched to a gene: 8. The CDR3 reads CASSTRDRGMYEQYF. The CDR3 DNA follows: TGTGCCAGCAGTACCCGGGACAGGGGAATGTACGAGCAGTACTTC.

For the CDR3, the DNA is TGTGCCAGCAGCTTAACATTGGGCTACAATGAGCAGTTCTTC. Translated, it gives CASSLTLGYNEQFF. The chain links TRBV7-3 to TRBJ2-1; D remains ambiguous. The length of the CDR3 is 14 residues. V lost 0 bases to trimming and J lost 3 bases, with 6 bases between them. The germline CDR1 and CDR2 sequences are SGHTA and FQGTGA.

The CDR3 protein is CASSLGITVAGANEQFF. Written as DNA, the CDR3 is TGTGCCAGCAGCTTAGGGATTACGGTAGCGGGGGCCAATGAGCAGTTCTTC. The chain recombines TRBV7-9 with TRBJ2-1; TRBD2 agrees at 9 bases. V shed 1 base, J shed 6 bases, and the junction held 10 bases outside the gene matches. CDR1 and CDR2 from the germline V gene are SEHNR and FQNEAQ (reference sequence). This CDR3 has 17 amino acids.

V and J are TRBV6-1 and TRBJ2-5; 9 bases fit TRBD1. The germline V gene encodes CDR1 MNHNS and CDR2 SASEGT. This CDR3 region has 15 residues. The ends lost 6 bases at V and 2 bases at J; junction bases unmatched: 7. In DNA form, the CDR3 reads TGTGCCAGCAGCGCCGGGACAGGGAGACAAGAGACCCAGTACTTC. It translates to CASSAGTGRQETQYF.

CDR3 protein: CASSRVEDITGELFF. The DNA for the CDR3 is TGTGCCAGCAGCAGGGTTGAGGATATCACCGGGGAGCTGTTTTTT. The chain uses TRBV11-2 and TRBJ2-2, with no clear D. Germline-derived CDR1 and CDR2 are SGHAT and FQNNGV. This CDR3 is 15 amino acids long. The V end lost 5 bases, the J end lost 4 bases, and 14 bases lay between the germline ends.

The chain combines TRBV23-1 with TRBJ1-2; possibly TRBD1 for D (6 bases). TRBV23-1 is an ORF, and what it does is uncertain. The CDR3 consists of 16 residues. V was clipped by 3 bases and J by 3 bases, with 17 bases between them. The CDR3 DNA reads as TGCGCCAGCAGTCATTTTGGGGGGCAGGTCCACTATGGCTACACCTTC. Its translation: CASSHFGGQVHYGYTF.

This chain uses TRBV7-9 with TRBJ2-7; D ambiguous. V was pared by 6 bases and J by 3 bases, with 12 bases between. This CDR3 has 13 amino acids. The germline CDR1 and CDR2 sequences are SEHNR and FQNEAQ (reference sequence). The CDR3, as DNA: TGTGCCAGCAGGCCAGACGGGCACTACGAGCAGTACTTC. It yields the protein CASRPDGHYEQYF.

The V and J genes are TRBV27 and TRBJ2-1; 9 bases match TRBD2. The CDR3 totals 16 residues. The V gene end was trimmed by 4 bases and the J gene end by 4 bases; junction bases not matched to a gene: 8. Germline-derived CDR1 and CDR2 are MNHEY and SMNVEV (reference sequence). The CDR3 DNA reads TGTGCCAGCAGTTGGGGCGGGGGGGTCTATTACAATGAGCAGTTCTTC. Its protein product is CASSWGGGVYYNEQFF.